This T cell receptor (beta chain) was sequenced in a study of T cell responses to AZD1222 COVID-19 vaccine. This CDR3 comprises 16 residues. Germline CDR1 MNHNS, CDR2 SASEGT. The trim removed 0 bases at V and 3 bases at J, leaving 5 bases unmatched. Here immunoSEQ multiplex PCR was the method, and the copy in TCRdb shows in-frame clones only, minus some. The data show roughly 100,000 clones, approximately 84% seen once. Here the sequenced sample was peripheral blood, taken on day 0 of AZD1222 vaccination. The sequence was collected from an adult in good health. This chain connects TRBV6-1 to TRBJ1-2; TRBD1 matches at 9 bases. Written as DNA, the CDR3 is TGTGCCAGCAGTGAAGCAGGGACAGGGCGGGACTATGGCTACACCTTC. This sequence encodes CASSEAGTGRDYGYTF.